The 24 T cell receptor beta chains reported below all come from one sample, sequenced in a study of blood T cell dynamics during melanoma immunotherapy. As to time point: week 3, after first cycle of checkpoint inhibitor. Only in-frame clones appear in the TCRdb table, and some are missing; sequencing was by immunoSEQ multiplex PCR. The sample has about 130 clones, around 83% seen once. The sequencing used cell-free DNA from blood, collected from a patient treated with checkpoint blockade. Receptors originate from a human donor with melanoma.

The V call is TRBV28, the J call TRBJ1-2; TRBD1 is a possible D gene (6 bases). Trimming removed 1 base at V and 5 bases at J, with 11 bases between. The CDR3 spans 14 residues. Germline V gives CDR1 MDHEN, CDR2 SYDVKM. The CDR3 DNA sequence: TGTGCCAGCAGTTTATTGCAGGGGTGGTATGGCTACACCTTC. Encoded protein: CASSLLQGWYGYTF.

This clone has only one observation. The gene calls are TRBV7-9 and TRBJ2-5; D unresolved. Germline V gives CDR1 SEHNR, CDR2 FQNEAQ (reference sequence). Trimming took off 1 base at V and 5 bases at J, with 11 bases between the two ends. CDR3 length: 14 amino acids. The DNA of the CDR3 is TGTGCCAGCAGCTTAGGCAGCTTACGGGAGACCCAGTACTTC. It translates to CASSLGSLRETQYF.

The V gene is TRBV6-4, the J gene TRBJ2-6, with D unclear. This CDR3 contains 18 residues. The germline gives CDR1 MRHNA, CDR2 SNTAGT. Trimming removed 4 bases from V and 5 bases from J, with 21 bases in between. The DNA of the CDR3 is TGTGCCAGCAGTGCGGAGACCACACGACAAAGTCGGGCCAACGTCCTGACTTTC. Translated, it gives CASSAETTRQSRANVLTF.

The chain combines TRBV10-3 with TRBJ2-1; 7 positions agree with TRBD2. The CDR3 contains 13 residues. V shed 4 bases, J shed 8 bases, and the junction held 5 bases outside the gene matches. Germline assignment: CDR1 ENHRY and CDR2 SYGVKD. CDR3 sequence reads: CAISGAGEDEQFF. The CDR3 nucleotides are TGTGCCATCAGTGGCGCGGGGGAGGATGAGCAGTTCTTC.

V and J are TRBV13 and TRBJ2-7; tentative D call: TRBD2 (5 bases). Germline V gene data show CDR1 as PRHDT and CDR2 as FYEKMQ (reference sequence). The CDR3 is 11 amino acids. V lost 5 bases and J lost 6, with 8 bases in between. The CDR3, as DNA: TGTGCCAGCAGCGCGGGCCTCGAGCAGTACTTC. As protein: CASSAGLEQYF.

The chain uses TRBV6-6 and TRBJ2-2; D gene uncertain. This CDR3 has 14 amino acids. The germline V gene encodes CDR1 MNHNY and CDR2 SVGAGI (reference sequence). The V end lost 4 bases, the J end lost 1 base, and 7 bases lay between the germline ends. The CDR3 region is CASSLAENTGELFF. The CDR3 coding sequence is TGTGCCAGCAGTTTGGCAGAGAACACCGGGGAGCTGTTTTTT.

In DNA, the CDR3 is TGTGCCAGCAGCTGGGACAGGGGACCAGGCTACGAGCAGTACTTC. Its translation: CASSWDRGPGYEQYF. The rearrangement links TRBV5-4 to TRBJ2-7; 10 bases match TRBD1. The CDR3 extends over 15 amino acids. Germline-derived CDR1 and CDR2 are SGHNT and YYREEE (reference sequence). V was clipped by 3 bases and J by 3 bases; unmatched bases: 6.

The V and J genes are TRBV5-1 and TRBJ2-5; 7 positions match TRBD1. The germline CDR1 and CDR2 sequences are SGHRS and YFSETQ. The CDR3 covers 15 residues. The junction had 8 bases not matched to a gene; V was cut back by 4 bases and J by 2 bases. The CDR3 reads CASSLAGTEQETQYF. The CDR3 DNA follows: TGCGCCAGCAGCCTCGCCGGGACAGAACAAGAGACCCAGTACTTC. The full variable domain, its missing parts supplied by reference TRBV5-1 and TRBJ2-5, is KAGVTQTPRYLIKTRGQQVTLSCSPISGHRSVSWYQQTPGQGLQFLFEYFSETQRNKGNFPGRFSGRQFSNSRSEMNVSTLELGDSALYLCASSLAGTEQETQYFGPGTRLLVL.

This rearrangement joins TRBV9 to TRBJ2-3, with 12 nucleotides matching TRBD2. Germline CDR1 reads SGDLS; CDR2 reads YYNGEE. V dropped 0 bases and J dropped 2; count of bases not matched to a gene: 1. CDR3 length equals 16 residues. The CDR3 DNA follows: TGTGCCAGCAGCGTAGCTAGCGGGAGGGCCACAGATACGCAGTATTTT. The encoded protein is CASSVASGRATDTQYF.

This rearrangement joins TRBV5-4 to TRBJ2-1, with no clear D. V was cut by 4 bases and J by 4 bases, with 15 bases left in between. In germline, CDR1 is SGHNT, CDR2 YYREEE (reference sequence). This CDR3 contains 15 residues. The CDR3: CASSPLDQLYNEQFF. Here the CDR3 DNA reads TGTGCCAGCAGCCCCCTAGACCAGCTATACAATGAGCAGTTCTTC.

On this clone itself: A junction boundary mismatches the germline segment, possibly from a read error. The rearrangement uses TRBV7-7 and TRBJ2-3; D perhaps matches TRBD2 (6 bases). The CDR3 spans 14 residues. Germline lookup yields CDR1 SSHAT and CDR2 FNYEAQ (reference sequence). The CDR3 sequence is CASSRGLTLDTQYF. In DNA, the CDR3 is TGTGCTAGCAGCCGGGGACTGACTCTTGATACGCAGTATTTT.

The chain carries TRBV4-1 and TRBJ2-7, with a tentative D call TRBD2 (5 bases). Germline loops: CDR1 MGHRA, CDR2 YSYEKL. V lost 0 bases, J lost 3 bases, and 9 bases lay in between. The CDR3 length is 14 residues. The CDR3 spells CASSQERGDYEQYF. CDR3 sequence (DNA): TGCGCCAGCAGCCAAGAACGGGGAGACTACGAGCAGTACTTC.

This clone was counted once. This chain joins TRBV4-2 and TRBJ2-5, with 12 bases lining up with TRBD2. Near its end, the DNA agrees better with TRBJ2-7, so the J call may be wrong. CDR1 and CDR2 (germline): LGHNA, YNFKEQ. CDR3 length: 19 residues. The CDR3 reads CASSQTRTSGTITSYEQYF. The CDR3 DNA sequence: TGTGCCAGCAGCCAAACCCGGACTAGCGGGACCATTACCTCCTACGAGCAGTACTTC.

The rearrangement links TRBV7-8 to TRBJ2-7, with D unresolved. Per germline, CDR1 SGHVS and CDR2 FQNEAQ. CDR3 length: 15 residues. V shed 4 bases and J shed 0 bases, with 13 bases lying between them. CDR3 coding DNA: TGTGCCAGCAGCTCAAGTCTTGCAGCCTCCTACGAGCAGTACTTC. Translated: CASSSSLAASYEQYF.

This chain connects TRBV5-1 to TRBJ2-5; 7 bases are shared with TRBD2. The CDR3 sequence is 17 residues long. In germline, CDR1 is SGHRS, CDR2 YFSETQ. The V gene end was trimmed by 2 bases and the J gene end by 6 bases; junction bases not matched to a gene: 16. The CDR3 sequence: CASSFSEGGPGTKTQYF. The DNA for the CDR3 is TGCGCCAGCAGCTTCTCTGAGGGAGGGCCGGGGACTAAGACCCAGTACTTC.

This clone was detected once. The rearrangement joins TRBV14 to TRBJ1-2; 9 bases are shared with TRBD1. Looked up from germline, CDR1 is SGHDN and CDR2 is FVKESK. The CDR3 sequence is 14 residues long. Trimming took 4 bases from V and 8 from J; bases not matched to a gene: 8. CDR3 nucleotide sequence: TGTGCCAGCAGCCCTTTACAGGGGGCGGACGGCTACACCTTC. It specifies CASSPLQGADGYTF.

The chain is built from TRBV6-1 and TRBJ2-1, with 7 bases aligning to TRBD1. The CDR3 length is 15 residues. The trim removed 4 bases at V and 7 bases at J, leaving 10 bases unmatched. Germline CDR1 is MNHNS and CDR2 is SASEGT. The CDR3 nucleotides are TGTGCCAGCAGTGTCCGACAGGGCCCTCAAAATGAGCAGTTCTTC. This sequence encodes CASSVRQGPQNEQFF.

The J gene is TRBJ1-1, the V gene TRBV25-1; D is ambiguous. The ends were cut back, 0 bases at V and 3 bases at J, with 5 bases in the middle. The V gene's germline CDR1 is MGHDK and CDR2 SYGVNS. This CDR3 is 13 amino acids long. As DNA, the CDR3 is TGTGCCAGCAGTGAATATGGGTACACTGAAGCTTTCTTT. It codes for CASSEYGYTEAFF.

The chain combines TRBV5-1 with TRBJ1-2; D gene uncertain. This CDR3 contains 13 residues. Looked up from germline, CDR1 is SGHRS and CDR2 is YFSETQ. The V gene lost 0 bases and the J gene lost 9 bases, with 12 bases spanning the gap. CDR3 amino acids: CASSLEEFRSYTF. In DNA form, the CDR3 reads TGCGCCAGCAGCTTGGAGGAGTTTAGGAGCTACACCTTC. The full variable domain, rest sourced from reference TRBV5-1 and TRBJ1-2, is KAGVTQTPRYLIKTRGQQVTLSCSPISGHRSVSWYQQTPGQGLQFLFEYFSETQRNKGNFPGRFSGRQFSNSRSEMNVSTLELGDSALYLCASSLEEFRSYTFGSGTRLTVV.

The chain links TRBV4-1 to TRBJ1-2, with D unclear. Trimming removed 0 bases at V and 8 bases at J, with 7 bases between. Germline CDR1 and CDR2: MGHRA and YSYEKL. CDR3 length: 12 amino acids. DNA of the CDR3: TGCGCCAGCAGCCAAGATCCCTGGGGCTACACCTTC. Its protein is CASSQDPWGYTF.

The chain recombines TRBV23-1 with TRBJ2-1; 8 positions match TRBD2. TRBV23-1 is annotated as an ORF whose role is uncertain. This CDR3 is 14 amino acids long. The junction had 3 bases not matched to a gene; V was cut back by 8 bases and J by 0 bases. The CDR3 DNA reads as TGCGCCAGCGGAAGCGGGAGCTCCTACAATGAGCAGTTCTTC. This codes for CASGSGSSYNEQFF.

V usage is TRBV12-1 and J usage is TRBJ2-6; the D call of TRBD1 is as the table states it, not checked on the DNA. TRBV12-1 is marked as a pseudogene. The CDR3 sequence is 18 residues long. The CDR3 sequence is CASSCLYIGQSRANVLTF. CDR3 coding DNA: TGTGCCAGCAGCTGTCTGTATATAGGACAAAGTCGGGCCAACGTCCTGACTTTC.

The chain recombines TRBV9 with TRBJ2-3; 7 bases are a match to TRBD2. This CDR3 comprises 16 residues. Germline trimming cut 2 bases from V and 4 bases from J; bases unmatched to any gene: 10. The germline V gene encodes CDR1 SGDLS and CDR2 YYNGEE. DNA for the CDR3: TGTGCCAGCAGCGTCTCAGGACTAGGTAATCCAGATACGCAGTATTTT. The encoded protein is CASSVSGLGNPDTQYF.

The chain couples TRBV6-6 to TRBJ1-1; maybe TRBD1 (6 bases). CDR3 length: 14 residues. Germline values: CDR1 MNHNY, CDR2 SVGAGI (reference sequence). With 7 bases removed from V and 0 bases from J, the gap between germline ends came to 12 bases. The CDR3 sequence: CASTPTGLNTEAFF. The CDR3, as DNA: TGTGCCAGCACCCCAACAGGGCTGAACACTGAAGCTTTCTTT.